The source of this T cell receptor (beta chain) is a study of tumor T cells in aggressive B-cell lymphoma. The CDR3 covers 18 residues. The V gene's germline CDR1 is SEHNR and CDR2 FQNEAQ (reference sequence). Deletions cut 0 bases from V and 3 bases from J, with 21 bases between. Repertoires were generated with immunoSEQ multiplex PCR, while TCRdb's copy carries only in-frame clones and drops some. The sample lists 6,200 or so clones; 88% were seen once. This TCR was sampled from an adult with diffuse large B cell lymphoma. Some clones in this sample may be carry-over from other donors' samples. The sequenced material came from tumor tissue. The V gene is TRBV7-9, the J gene TRBJ2-7; TRBD2 is a possible D gene (5 bases). The CDR3 nucleotides are TGTGCCAGCAGCTTAGCGCGGGTGGTCACAGCCGCCCACTACGAGCAGTACTTC. Residues: CASSLARVVTAAHYEQYF.